The subject of this entry is one TCR beta chain. This entry comes from a study of blood T cell repertoires in COVID-19. The wider study: Whether acute or convalescent, the COVID-19 samples came from the United States, Italy and Spain. Nucleic acid was either cDNA or gDNA, and it came from T cells, B-cell-depleted T cells, or PBMCs.

Libraries were prepared by immunoSEQ multiplex PCR; TCRdb keeps only in-frame clonotypes and omits some of them. This table holds over 110,000 clones, under 90% found once. Trimming stripped 2 bases from V and 8 bases from J, with 10 bases between. This CDR3 spans 13 amino acids. Germline CDR1 LNHNV, CDR2 YYDKDF (reference sequence). The sequencing input was peripheral blood. The chain has TRBV15 and TRBJ2-1, with D hard to call. The receptor was derived from a human donor in a cohort sampled during active COVID-19. The CDR3, as DNA: TGTGCCACCAGCAGAAAAGCGTGGGATGAGCAGTTCTTC. Translating gives CATSRKAWDEQFF.